Listed here are 7 T cell receptor beta chains from one sample, sequenced in a study of beta chain features in type 1 diabetes. General study points: Type 1 diabetes patients had TCRB CDR3s that were shorter (moderately but significantly so) in all four CD4+ subsets.

Investigators reverse transcribed all isolated RNA, so they sequenced expressed TCRB transcripts. TCRdb keeps only in-frame clones here, not all; method: immunoSEQ multiplex PCR. The table includes around 160,000 clones, roughly 65% detected once. These receptors' antigens are unknown. What was sequenced was naive CD4+ T cells from blood. These receptor sequences come from a man younger than 40 with type 1 diabetes.

This CDR3 reads CASRREATDTQYF. The CDR3 DNA is TGTGCCAGCAGGCGGGAAGCAACAGATACGCAGTATTTT. The chain joins TRBV7-9 to TRBJ2-3; D possibly corresponds to TRBD2 (6 bases). CDR1 and CDR2 (germline): SEHNR, FQNEAQ (reference sequence). V lost 6 bases, J lost 3 bases, and 10 bases lay in between. The CDR3 length is 13 residues. Complete variable domain (other parts from reference TRBV7-9 and TRBJ2-3): DTGVSQNPRHKITKRGQNVTFRCDPISEHNRLYWYRQTLGQGPEFLTYFQNEAQLEKSRLLSDRFSAERPKGSFSTLEIQRTEQGDSAMYLCASRREATDTQYFGPGTRLTVL.

V gene TRBV27 combines with J gene TRBJ2-5; perhaps TRBD2 as D (7 bases). Trimming cost V 2 bases and J 2 bases, with 9 bases left between them. From germline, CDR1 is MNHEY and CDR2 SMNVEV (reference sequence). The CDR3 covers 14 residues. In nucleotides, the CDR3 is TGTGCCAGCAGTTTAGAGGGGGGGCAAGAGACCCAGTACTTC. This encodes CASSLEGGQETQYF.

The rearrangement uses TRBV11-2 and TRBJ1-2; D call uncertain. Trimming took off 3 bases at V and 5 bases at J, with 7 bases between the two ends. This CDR3 has 12 amino acids. Germline lookup yields CDR1 SGHAT and CDR2 FQNNGV. The CDR3 nucleotides read TGTGCCAGCAGCTTCTCGGGATATGGCTACACCTTC. Encoded protein: CASSFSGYGYTF. Supplemented by reference TRBV11-2 and TRBJ1-2, the full variable domain reads EAGVAQSPRYKIIEKRQSVAFWCNPISGHATLYWYQQILGQGPKLLIQFQNNGVVDDSQLPKDRFSAERLKGVDSTLKIQPAKLEDSAVYLCASSFSGYGYTFGSGTRLTVV.

This clone has only one observation. The rearrangement links TRBV29-1 to TRBJ2-1, with 7 positions matching TRBD2. CDR3 size: 16 residues. The V gene end was trimmed by 0 bases and the J gene end by 3 bases; junction bases not matched to a gene: 8. Germline V lookup: CDR1 SQVTM, CDR2 ANQGSEA. As DNA, the CDR3 is TGCAGCGTTGAAGATAATAGGGCTAGCGGCTACAATGAGCAGTTCTTC. Translated, it gives CSVEDNRASGYNEQFF.

The chain carries TRBV29-1 and TRBJ2-7; a possible D gene is TRBD1 (6 bases). Germline V CDR1 and CDR2: SQVTM, ANQGSEA. The CDR3 spans 14 residues. The V and J ends lost 5 bases and 0 bases respectively, with 14 bases between them. As DNA, the CDR3 is TGCAGCGTTAGCCGGACAGTAGACTCCTACGAGCAGTACTTC. Translated: CSVSRTVDSYEQYF.

The chain carries TRBV4-3 and TRBJ2-3; TRBD2 matches at 10 bases. The CDR3 sequence is 17 residues long. The V gene end was trimmed by 4 bases and the J gene end by 0 bases; junction bases not matched to a gene: 7. Germline V gives CDR1 LGHNA, CDR2 YSLEER. The CDR3 sequence is CASSLGSGGDSTDTQYF. The CDR3 coding sequence is TGCGCCAGCAGCCTAGGAAGCGGGGGGGACAGCACAGATACGCAGTATTTT.

The chain has TRBV18 and TRBJ1-4; D ambiguous. The germline V gene has CDR1 KGHSH and CDR2 LQKENI. The CDR3 sequence is 15 residues long. Trimming shortened V by 4 bases and J by 0 bases, and 9 bases separated the two germline ends. CDR3 coding DNA: TGTGCCAGCTCACTCAGCCTCTCAACTAATGAAAAACTGTTTTTT. As protein: CASSLSLSTNEKLFF.